The 27 T cell receptor beta chains reported below all come from one sample, sequenced in a study of blood T cell repertoires in COVID-19. The table came from immunoSEQ multiplex PCR; TCRdb's copy has only in-frame clones and leaves some out. The top ten hold around 6.1% of the sample, which has fewer than 65,000 clones, approximately 89% seen once. The sample comprised peripheral blood. The receptor set was obtained from a man in his fifties or sixties with acute or convalescent COVID-19.

The chain links TRBV4-3 to TRBJ2-1; 9 bases line up with TRBD2. This CDR3 has 15 amino acids. The V gene's germline CDR1 is LGHNA and CDR2 YSLEER. With V trimmed by 3 bases and J by 5 bases, 5 bases remained unmatched. The CDR3 sequence is CASSHSGGLNNEQFF. CDR3 sequence (DNA): TGCGCCAGCAGCCATAGCGGGGGCTTGAACAATGAGCAGTTCTTC.

The chain couples TRBV5-5 to TRBJ2-1; 7 positions match TRBD1. Germline loops: CDR1 SGHKS, CDR2 YYEKEE (reference sequence). The CDR3 covers 12 residues. The J segment lost 9 bases and the V segment lost 2 bases, leaving 2 bases of the junction unmatched. The CDR3 here is CASSFRQGEQFF. DNA of the CDR3: TGTGCCAGCAGCTTCCGACAGGGTGAGCAGTTCTTC.

J is TRBJ1-6 and V is TRBV12-3 or TRBV12-4; a possible D gene is TRBD1 (5 bases). This CDR3 is built from 13 residues. With 6 bases removed from V and 7 bases from J, the gap between germline ends came to 10 bases. The CDR3 reads CASRYQGNSPLHF. DNA for the CDR3: TGTGCCAGCAGGTATCAGGGAAATTCACCCCTCCACTTT.

The gene calls are TRBV7-2 and TRBJ2-2, with 13 bases lining up with TRBD2. CDR3 length: 18 residues. The J segment lost 2 bases and the V segment lost 3 bases, leaving 6 bases of the junction unmatched. CDR1 is SGHTA, CDR2 FQGNSA, per germline. Written as DNA, the CDR3 is TGTGCCAGCAGCTTCCGACTAGCGGGGGGACAAAACACCGGGGAGCTGTTTTTT. Protein product: CASSFRLAGGQNTGELFF.

This chain links TRBV13 with TRBJ2-3; D possibly corresponds to TRBD1 (5 bases). V lost 5 bases and J 0 bases, leaving 15 bases between the germline ends. This CDR3 is built from 16 residues. In germline, CDR1 is PRHDT, CDR2 FYEKMQ (reference sequence). CDR3 protein: CASSAQGSASTDTQYF. For the CDR3, the DNA is TGTGCCAGCAGCGCCCAGGGAAGCGCTAGCACAGATACGCAGTATTTT.

The V gene is TRBV9, the J gene TRBJ1-1, with D uncertain. Trimming stripped 0 bases from V and 1 base from J, with 4 bases between. In germline, CDR1 is SGDLS, CDR2 YYNGEE. The CDR3 spans 13 residues. The CDR3 bases are TGTGCCAGCAGCGTAGATCGGAACACTGAAGCTTTCTTT. Amino acid sequence: CASSVDRNTEAFF.

The chain is built from TRBV7-8 and TRBJ1-1, with 7 nucleotides matching TRBD1. Germline lookup yields CDR1 SGHVS and CDR2 FQNEAQ. The CDR3 contains 16 residues. The V and J ends lost 3 bases and 1 base, in that order; junction bases with no gene match: 8. CDR3 in DNA: TGTGCCAGCAGCTTTGGGGGACAGTTTTCGAACACTGAAGCTTTCTTT. This translates into CASSFGGQFSNTEAFF. Based on the CDR3 plus reference TRBV7-8 and TRBJ1-1, the full variable domain is GAGVSQSPRYKVAKRGQDVALRCDPISGHVSLFWYQQALGQGPEFLTYFQNEAQLDKSGLPSDRFFAERPEGSVSTLKIQRTQQEDSAVYLCASSFGGQFSNTEAFFGQGTRLTVV.

This chain links TRBV7-2 with TRBJ1-1, with 7 bases fitting TRBD1. Germline CDR1 reads SGHTA; CDR2 reads FQGNSA. This CDR3 is 14 amino acids long. The V gene end was trimmed by 6 bases and the J gene end by 0 bases; junction bases not matched to a gene: 4. DNA for the CDR3: TGTGCCAGCAGGAAGGGACAGCTGAACACTGAAGCTTTCTTT. Translated, it gives CASRKGQLNTEAFF.

The table lists this clone with a count of one. The rearrangement uses TRBV5-5 and TRBJ1-1, with unresolved D. This CDR3 is built from 14 residues. The V gene's germline CDR1 is SGHKS and CDR2 YYEKEE (reference sequence). V was clipped by 4 bases and J by 1 base, with 11 bases between them. Written as DNA, the CDR3 is TGTGCCAGCAGCGATACACGGGGGAACACTGAAGCTTTCTTT. Protein product: CASSDTRGNTEAFF.

CDR3 bases: TGTGCCAGTAGTTCCCTAGTAGCGGGGGGCCACAATGAGCAGTTCTTC. Its protein product is CASSSLVAGGHNEQFF. The chain combines TRBV19 with TRBJ2-1; 10 nucleotides align to TRBD2. The CDR3 has 16 amino acids. CDR1 and CDR2 (germline): LNHDA, SQIVND (reference sequence). V shed 5 bases, J shed 5 bases, and the junction held 9 bases outside the gene matches.

The chain links TRBV9 to TRBJ2-3; D is perhaps TRBD1 (6 bases). The CDR3 contains 17 residues. Germline V gene sequence: CDR1 SGDLS, CDR2 YYNGEE. V lost 0 bases and J 0 bases, leaving 14 bases between the germline ends. The DNA for the CDR3 is TGTGCCAGCAGCGTAGTGGGGGTAAGGGGGAGCACAGATACGCAGTATTTT. Translating gives CASSVVGVRGSTDTQYF.

V usage is TRBV27 and J usage is TRBJ2-2, with a weak D call TRBD1 (7 bases). Germline V CDR1 and CDR2: MNHEY, SMNVEV (reference sequence). V dropped 0 bases and J dropped 0 bases, with 11 bases sitting between them. The CDR3 is 17 residues long. CDR3 DNA sequence: TGTGCCAGCAGTTTATCGGCGGGGACAGCGAACACCGGGGAGCTGTTTTTT. Translation gives CASSLSAGTANTGELFF.

V gene TRBV7-8 combines with J gene TRBJ2-3; D is perhaps TRBD2 (6 bases). The V gene's germline CDR1 is SGHVS and CDR2 FQNEAQ. V was clipped by 2 bases and J by 0 bases, with 15 bases between them. The CDR3 length is 17 residues. CDR3 sequence: CASSLRRVGGSTDTQYF. CDR3 sequence (DNA): TGTGCCAGCAGCTTAAGGAGGGTCGGTGGTAGCACAGATACGCAGTATTTT.

The chain combines TRBV6-1 with TRBJ1-3; a possible D gene is TRBD1 (6 bases). The CDR3 extends over 16 amino acids. V lost 2 bases, J lost 3 bases, and 14 bases lay in between. CDR1 and CDR2 (germline): MNHNS, SASEGT. The CDR3 DNA follows: TGTGCCAGCAGTGAACCACAGGGTGAGGTTGGAAACACCATATATTTT. It translates to CASSEPQGEVGNTIYF.

In its sample, this clone was seen once. The chain carries TRBV6-2 or TRBV6-3 and TRBJ2-7; tentative D call: TRBD2 (7 bases). The CDR3 consists of 15 residues. Trimming stripped 5 bases from V and 3 bases from J, with 17 bases between. Germline V gene data show CDR1 as MNHEY and CDR2 as SVGEGT. For the CDR3, the DNA is TGTGCCAGCAGTGGGGGGGGCCCCCGTGGCTACGAGCAGTACTTC. Encoded protein: CASSGGGPRGYEQYF.

The CDR3 sequence is CASSLGLAGALGNEQFF. Written as DNA, the CDR3 is TGTGCCAGCAGCTTGGGTCTAGCGGGGGCCCTCGGCAATGAGCAGTTCTTC. The chain carries TRBV7-8 and TRBJ2-1; TRBD2 agrees at 10 bases. CDR1 and CDR2 from the germline V gene are SGHVS and FQNEAQ. The CDR3 runs 17 residues. Trimming at V came to 3 bases and at J to 6 bases, leaving 11 bases not matched to a gene.

The V and J genes are TRBV5-1 and TRBJ2-5; perhaps TRBD2 as D (5 bases). Deletions cut 4 bases from V and 8 bases from J, with 15 bases between. The CDR3 runs to 13 residues. Germline V gene lookup returns CDR1 SGHRS and CDR2 YFSETQ. The CDR3 bases are TGCGCCAGCAGCGTCGACTACGATGGAACCCAGTACTTC. It is translated as CASSVDYDGTQYF. The complete variable domain, with remaining parts taken from reference TRBV5-1 and TRBJ2-5, reads KAGVTQTPRYLIKTRGQQVTLSCSPISGHRSVSWYQQTPGQGLQFLFEYFSETQRNKGNFPGRFSGRQFSNSRSEMNVSTLELGDSALYLCASSVDYDGTQYFGPGTRLLVL.

The chain is built from TRBV6-5 and TRBJ1-1, with D unclear. Germline assignment: CDR1 MNHEY and CDR2 SVGAGI. This CDR3 is 11 amino acids long. Deletions cut 8 bases from V and 4 bases from J, with 8 bases between. Written as DNA, the CDR3 is TGTGCCAGCGGACTAGTCACTGAAGCTTTCTTT. Residues: CASGLVTEAFF.

The chain uses TRBV18 and TRBJ1-2; D possibly corresponds to TRBD1 (5 bases). In germline, CDR1 is KGHSH, CDR2 LQKENI. V lost 6 bases to trimming and J lost 2 bases, with 19 bases between them. CDR3 size: 16 residues. The CDR3 here is CASSLVGRGENYGYTF. The CDR3 nucleotides read TGTGCCAGCTCCCTAGTCGGGAGGGGCGAAAACTATGGCTACACCTTC.

The chain employs TRBV12-3 or TRBV12-4 and TRBJ2-7, with D perhaps matching TRBD2 (5 bases). The ends were cut back, 6 bases at V and 3 bases at J, with 9 bases in the middle. This CDR3 contains 12 residues. CDR3 coding DNA: TGTGCCAGCAGCCTACGGGGCTACGAGCAGTACTTC. This codes for CASSLRGYEQYF.

The chain combines TRBV23-1 with TRBJ2-1; 9 nucleotides align to TRBD1. TRBV23-1 is recorded as an ORF, its role being uncertain. The CDR3 totals 21 residues. J lost 8 bases, V lost 0 bases, and 23 bases had no gene match. The CDR3 spells CASSQSDHRGTGFPPTYEQFF. Written as DNA, the CDR3 is TGCGCCAGCAGTCAATCAGATCACCGGGGGACAGGGTTCCCCCCCACATATGAGCAGTTCTTC.

CDR3 nucleotide sequence: TGCGCCAGCAGCCAAGGATCGTCAGGGGGCGCCGCAGCTTTCTTT. This gives the protein CASSQGSSGGAAAFF. This chain links TRBV4-3 with TRBJ1-1; 8 bases agree with TRBD1. Germline V gene data show CDR1 as LGHNA and CDR2 as YSLEER. V trimming: 1 base; J trimming: 10 bases; junction bases outside the gene matches: 11. The CDR3 is made up of 15 amino acids.

The chain joins TRBV7-9 to TRBJ2-7, with 10 positions matching TRBD1. CDR1 and CDR2 from the germline V gene are SEHNR and FQNEAQ (reference sequence). The V segment lost 5 bases and the J segment 0 bases; nucleotides outside the gene matches: 13. The CDR3 contains 18 residues. The CDR3 DNA sequence: TGTGCCAGCAGCGGACCGACCCGGGACAGGGGCTTCTCCTACGAGCAGTACTTC. This sequence encodes CASSGPTRDRGFSYEQYF.

This clone has just a few counts. This chain uses TRBV6-5 with TRBJ2-1; TRBD2 agrees at 7 bases. The junction had 4 bases not matched to a gene; V was cut back by 2 bases and J by 15 bases. The CDR3 has 11 amino acids. From germline, CDR1 is MNHEY and CDR2 SVGAGI. In DNA, the CDR3 is TGTGCCAGCAGTTACGGCGGGGGTGCGTTCTTC. Its translation: CASSYGGGAFF.

For the CDR3, the DNA is TGCGCCAGCAGCTTGGGCTTTGGTGAGAGCTCCTATAATTCACCCCTCCACTTT. Its translation: CASSLGFGESSYNSPLHF. The chain couples TRBV5-1 to TRBJ1-6; no clear D gene. CDR1 is SGHRS, CDR2 YFSETQ, per germline. V lost 0 bases to trimming and J lost 0 bases, with 13 bases between them. The CDR3 covers 18 residues.

The rearrangement links TRBV7-8 to TRBJ2-3; 7 bases agree with TRBD2. The ends lost 4 bases at V and 5 bases at J; junction bases unmatched: 12. CDR1 is SGHVS and CDR2 is FQNEAQ in the germline V gene. This CDR3 has 16 residues. The CDR3 coding sequence is TGTGCCAGCAGCTCCGCCCGGACTAGTGGCGAAGATACGCAGTATTTT. Its protein product is CASSSARTSGEDTQYF.

This clone has only one observation. This chain connects TRBV4-1 to TRBJ1-4; maybe TRBD1 (6 bases). There are 17 residues in the CDR3. Per germline, CDR1 MGHRA and CDR2 YSYEKL. V lost 3 bases and J lost 2, with 16 bases in between. Here the CDR3 DNA reads TGCGCCAGCAGCCAGGGACCATGGACAGAGACTAATGAAAAACTGTTTTTT. Its protein product is CASSQGPWTETNEKLFF.